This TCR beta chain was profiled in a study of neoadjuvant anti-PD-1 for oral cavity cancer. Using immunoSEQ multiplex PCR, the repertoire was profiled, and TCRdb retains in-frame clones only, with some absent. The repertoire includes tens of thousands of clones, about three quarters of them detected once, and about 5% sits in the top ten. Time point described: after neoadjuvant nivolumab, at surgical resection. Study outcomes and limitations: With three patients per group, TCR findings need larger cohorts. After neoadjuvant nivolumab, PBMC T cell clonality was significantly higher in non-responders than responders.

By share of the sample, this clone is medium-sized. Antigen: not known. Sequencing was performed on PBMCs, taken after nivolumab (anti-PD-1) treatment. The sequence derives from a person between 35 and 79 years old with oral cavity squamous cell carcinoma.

The CDR3 loop is CASSPGGSLRGEQFF. The CDR3 bases are TGTGCCAGCAGTCCGGGGGGCAGTCTGCGGGGTGAGCAGTTCTTC. The chain is built from TRBV27 and TRBJ2-1; D is possibly TRBD2 (7 bases). In germline, CDR1 is MNHEY, CDR2 SMNVEV (reference sequence). This CDR3 is built from 15 residues. V lost 5 bases and J lost 9, with 20 bases in between.